The subject of this entry is one T cell receptor (beta chain). Its antigen is currently not known. Base quality data are lacking; no much larger clone is found one base away. This record belongs to a study of PD-L1 blockade in urothelial cancer (dated by TCRdb to about 2017). For context, the study as a whole: Therapy was started in about 2014 for all patients, and atezolizumab 1,200 mg was administered intravenously every 3 weeks. Twenty-five of 29 patients were identified as males with urothelial cancer of bladder origin, and a prior smoking history was reported by 18 of 29 patients. Patients had an ECOG performance status of 0 or 1 and had received between 0 and 3 prior chemotherapy regimens. Blood samples were analyzed at 3 weeks after treatment start (second dose) and at 6 weeks after treatment start. Blood samples yielded a median of 141,255 T cells and around 80,000 unique TCRs, with median clonality about 0.08. The study was an exploratory multi-omic analysis of somatic, immune and clinical correlates of response to PD-L1 blockade with atezolizumab in urothelial cancer. TCR sequencing covered pretreatment tumor samples and matched, serially collected peripheral blood taken before and after atezolizumab treatment. Durable clinical benefit meant progression-free survival longer than 6 months, and TCR features were also tested against progression-free and overall survival. Whole exome sequencing and RNA sequencing of pretreatment tumors were performed alongside TCR sequencing in the same patients. Durable clinical benefit was achieved by nine patients and was not achieved by 20 patients. Pretreatment blood TCR-seq was available for under 35 patients, at least one posttreatment blood collection was obtained for 24 patients, and tumor TCR-seq was available for 24 patients.

Trimming costs V 1 base and J 11 bases, and their ends lie 11 bases apart. From the cysteine through the phenylalanine, the CDR3 covers 12 amino acids. Of all the DNA, just the CDR3 is kept, 36 bases in frame from base 1. Looking up the germline V gene yields CDR1 SGHTA and CDR2 FQGNSA. Overall study results and their limits: Improved progression-free and overall survival was associated with having pretreatment peripheral blood TCR clonality below the median. Among patients with durable benefit, tumor-associated TCR clones showed greater expansion in peripheral blood 3 weeks after treatment started (n ≈ 22, p = 0.022). Because the sample size was small (n ≈ 30) and many exploratory analyses were performed, the results are intended to be hypothesis-generating.

To estimate absolute template abundance from read counts, synthetic TCR analog templates were spiked into each PCR. The immunoSEQ assay used bias-controlled V and J gene primers to amplify TCRbeta CDR3 regions from genomic DNA. Rearranged TCRbeta segments were sequenced at approximately 20X coverage. Per the source publication's procedure: Sequencing errors were corrected by clustering and CDR3s were annotated against IMGT to assign V, D and J genes. Out-of-frame and stop-codon sequences were excluded, and only productive TCRbeta rearrangements were used in downstream analyses. Clonality was computed as one minus Shannon entropy normalized by the log of the number of unique productive sequences. Fisher's exact test with Benjamini-Hochberg correction, using a cutoff of adjusted p below 0.01, was how clones that differed between time points or between blood and tumor were identified. Sourced from immuneACCESS, this table was stored by TCRdb with only in-frame sequences that have V and J called. A share of the clones is absent; for the studies checked, an unresolved V gene accounts for under half, and the remainder has no known explanation. The V and J calls and clone size were taken over from that table, and D and trimming were inferred from the DNA. The table for this sample lists about 43,000 clones; around 84% of them were counted only once. The ten most abundant clones make up about 16% of the sample.

Read against the paper, the sample's time point label means: pretreatment peripheral blood. The cohort comprised 25 to 35 patients with locally advanced or metastatic urothelial carcinoma treated at Memorial Sloan Kettering on a trial protocol. Peripheral blood mononuclear cells were collected from each patient pretreatment and during treatment, giving between 1 and 8 total time points per patient. The Qiagen DNeasy Blood extraction kit was used to purify genomic DNA from total PBMCs and from tumor samples. Collected pretreatment and during treatment, PBMCs were isolated and stored as previously described.

The rearranged segments are TRBV7-2 and TRBJ1-1, with the D gene not clear enough to name. Specimen: PBMCs, collected around atezolizumab (anti-PD-L1) treatment. This sequence originates from a man between 60 and 75 years old with urothelial cancer. CDR3 sequence: CASSLGPGWAFF. In nucleotides, the sequence is TGTGCCAGCAGCTTAGGTCCGGGGTGGGCTTTCTTT.